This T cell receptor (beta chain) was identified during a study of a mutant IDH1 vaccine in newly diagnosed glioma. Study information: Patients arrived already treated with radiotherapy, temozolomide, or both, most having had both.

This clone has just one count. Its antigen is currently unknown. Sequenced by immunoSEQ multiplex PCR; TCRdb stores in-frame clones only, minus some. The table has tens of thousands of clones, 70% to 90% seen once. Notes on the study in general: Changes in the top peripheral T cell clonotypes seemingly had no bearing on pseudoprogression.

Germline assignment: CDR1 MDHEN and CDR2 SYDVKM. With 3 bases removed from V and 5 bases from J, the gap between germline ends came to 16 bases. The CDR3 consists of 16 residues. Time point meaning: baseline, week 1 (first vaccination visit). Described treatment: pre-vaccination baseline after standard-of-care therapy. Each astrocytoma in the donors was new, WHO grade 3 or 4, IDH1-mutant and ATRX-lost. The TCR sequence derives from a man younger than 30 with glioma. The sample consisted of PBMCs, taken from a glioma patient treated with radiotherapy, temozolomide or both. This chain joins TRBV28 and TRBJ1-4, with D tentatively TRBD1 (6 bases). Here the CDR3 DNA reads TGTGCCAGCAGTTTTTTGGGGTATAGGGGGAATGAAAAACTGTTTTTT. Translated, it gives CASSFLGYRGNEKLFF.